This TCR beta chain was captured in a study of shared clonotypes between healthy human individuals. Clones were sequenced by immunoSEQ multiplex PCR, and TCRdb holds only the in-frame ones, with some missing. The table includes about 1,800,000 clones, approximately 95% detected once. On this clone itself: Its antigen is not known.

Naive CD8 isolation took CD45RO-negative cells positively selected for CCR7 and excluded terminally differentiated effector memory CD45RA+ cells. Germline lookup yields CDR1 PRHDT and CDR2 FYEKMQ (reference sequence). The CDR3 totals 11 residues. The V gene lost 6 bases and the J gene lost 4 bases, with 4 bases spanning the gap. Findings and caveats of the study: The authors sampled blood alone, and tissue repertoires likely differ. The represented genetic and exposure-history diversity was limited by the small number of donors.

What was sequenced was naive CD8+ T cells sorted from blood. V and J are TRBV13 and TRBJ1-3, with unresolved D. The sequence derives from a man aged 18 to 29 in good health. CDR3 sequence reads: CASSDGNTIYF. For the CDR3, the DNA is TGTGCCAGCAGTGACGGAAACACCATATATTTT.